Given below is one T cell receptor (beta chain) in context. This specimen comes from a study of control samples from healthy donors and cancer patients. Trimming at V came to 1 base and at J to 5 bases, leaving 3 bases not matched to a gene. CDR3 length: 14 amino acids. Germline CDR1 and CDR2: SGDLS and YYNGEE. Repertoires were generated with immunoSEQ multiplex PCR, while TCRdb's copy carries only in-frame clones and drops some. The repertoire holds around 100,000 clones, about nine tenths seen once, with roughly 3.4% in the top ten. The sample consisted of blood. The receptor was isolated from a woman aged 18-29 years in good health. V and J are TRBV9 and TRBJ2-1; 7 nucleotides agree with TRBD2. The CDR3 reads CASSVLAADNEQFF. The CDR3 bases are TGTGCCAGCAGCGTACTAGCGGCAGACAATGAGCAGTTCTTC.